The 8 T cell receptor beta chains in this list originate from one sample, sequenced in a study of Ad26.COV2.S vaccination and SARS-CoV-2 variants. Treatment of the sample: some 19 received Ad26.COV2.S at low or high dose, single or two shots; about five received placebo; per-sample allocation not given. Specimen acquisition occurred on day 63 following the initial vaccine or placebo injection. Only in-frame clones appear in the TCRdb table, and some are missing; sequencing was by immunoSEQ multiplex PCR. The profile shows more than 300,000 clones, roughly 90% of them singletons. Here the sequenced sample was peripheral blood, taken in a trial of Ad26.COV2.S vaccine versus placebo. The receptors stem from a person aged 18-60 years who received the Ad26.COV2.S COVID-19 vaccine or a placebo.

By share of the sample, this clone is medium-sized. V gene TRBV4-3 combines with J gene TRBJ1-5; D not resolved. CDR3 length: 15 amino acids. Trimming removed 0 bases from V and 3 bases from J, with 9 bases in between. Looked up from germline, CDR1 is LGHNA and CDR2 is YSLEER. The CDR3, as DNA: TGCGCCAGCAGCCAAGATGCAGGCGACAATCAGCCCCAGCATTTT. Its translation: CASSQDAGDNQPQHF.

This clone was detected a few times. The gene calls are TRBV3-1 (or the pseudogene TRBV3-2) and TRBJ2-2; D might be TRBD2 (6 bases). Per germline, CDR1 LGHDT and CDR2 YNNKEL (reference sequence). The V end lost 1 base, the J end lost 6 bases, and 12 bases lay between the germline ends. This CDR3 region has 15 residues. The DNA for the CDR3 is TGTGCCAGCAGCCAAGCCGGGAGTGGGGCCGGGGAGCTGTTTTTT. Protein product: CASSQAGSGAGELFF.

The gene calls are TRBV5-6 and TRBJ1-4; D gene uncertain. CDR1 and CDR2 from the germline V gene are SGHDT and YYEEEE. The CDR3 has 14 amino acids. With 1 base removed from V and 5 bases from J, the gap between germline ends came to 9 bases. This CDR3 is CASSLSYNNEKLFF. The CDR3 region has the DNA TGTGCCAGCAGCTTGAGTTACAACAATGAAAAACTGTTTTTT. Filled out from reference TRBV5-6 and TRBJ1-4, the complete variable domain reads DAGVTQSPTHLIKTRGQQVTLRCSPKSGHDTVSWYQQALGQGPQFIFQYYEEEERQRGNFPDRFSGHQFPNYSSELNVNALLLGDSALYLCASSLSYNNEKLFFGSGTQLSVL.

The chain carries TRBV5-1 and TRBJ1-1; perhaps TRBD1 as D (5 bases). The germline V gene encodes CDR1 SGHRS and CDR2 YFSETQ. The ends were cut back, 6 bases at V and 2 bases at J, with 14 bases in the middle. The CDR3 has 14 amino acids. The CDR3: CASTSRDFNTEAFF. The CDR3 DNA follows: TGCGCCAGCACCTCACGGGACTTCAACACTGAAGCTTTCTTT. The variable domain in full, completed from reference TRBV5-1 and TRBJ1-1, reads KAGVTQTPRYLIKTRGQQVTLSCSPISGHRSVSWYQQTPGQGLQFLFEYFSETQRNKGNFPGRFSGRQFSNSRSEMNVSTLELGDSALYLCASTSRDFNTEAFFGQGTRLTVV.

The V and J genes are TRBV5-5 and TRBJ1-1; TRBD1 matches at 7 bases. The CDR3 runs to 15 residues. V dropped 5 bases and J dropped 0; count of bases not matched to a gene: 7. CDR1 and CDR2 from the germline V gene are SGHKS and YYEKEE (reference sequence). The CDR3 sequence: CASRNTGTVNTEAFF. The CDR3 DNA follows: TGTGCCAGCAGGAACACCGGGACAGTGAACACTGAAGCTTTCTTT.

The chain carries TRBV7-2 and TRBJ2-1, with 13 bases lining up with TRBD2. The V and J ends lost 1 base and 5 bases, in that order; junction bases with no gene match: 5. The CDR3 loop spans 17 amino acids. Germline V gives CDR1 SGHTA, CDR2 FQGNSA. In nucleotides, the CDR3 is TGTGCCAGCAGCTTAGGCAGACTAGCGGGGGGTAACAATGAGCAGTTCTTC. This codes for CASSLGRLAGGNNEQFF.

V is TRBV5-1 and J is TRBJ2-1; the D is unclear. This CDR3 has 13 residues. Trimming removed 4 bases from V and 5 bases from J, with 10 bases in between. Per the germline V gene, CDR1 is SGHRS and CDR2 is YFSETQ. The DNA of the CDR3 is TGCGCCAGCAGCGTCCAGGTGAACAATGAGCAGTTCTTC. As protein: CASSVQVNNEQFF. Variable domain in full (rest from reference TRBV5-1 and TRBJ2-1): KAGVTQTPRYLIKTRGQQVTLSCSPISGHRSVSWYQQTPGQGLQFLFEYFSETQRNKGNFPGRFSGRQFSNSRSEMNVSTLELGDSALYLCASSVQVNNEQFFGPGTRLTVL.

The chain combines TRBV24-1 with TRBJ2-2; no clear D gene. This CDR3 has 13 amino acids. Trimming stripped 3 bases from V and 0 bases from J, with 1 base between. Germline V gene lookup returns CDR1 KGHDR and CDR2 SFDVKD. CDR3 amino acids: CATSDTNTGELFF. The CDR3 DNA follows: TGTGCCACCAGTGATACGAACACCGGGGAGCTGTTTTTT.